The text below deals with one TCR beta chain. After removal of 5 bases from V and 5 bases from J, the junction contained 7 bases not matched to a gene. This CDR3 region has 14 residues. Germline CDR1 is MNHEY and CDR2 is SVGAGI. TCRdb's table, derived via immunoSEQ multiplex PCR, lists solely in-frame clones and lacks some. The sample shows 270,000 or so clones, 70% to 90% of them seen only once. The data were taken from a study of blood T cell repertoires in COVID-19. Looking at the study overall: Samples taken during acute and convalescent COVID-19 were collected in the United States, Italy and Spain. In each case, the material was cDNA or gDNA derived from T cells, B-cell-depleted T cells, or PBMCs.

The TCR was taken from a woman in her forties or fifties who had been exposed to COVID-19. Sample: PBMCs or T cells enriched from blood (not recorded which). The rearrangement links TRBV6-5 to TRBJ2-3; 7 bases match TRBD2. CDR3 DNA: TGTGCCAGCAGTCTGCGGGGGAGGGGAGATACGCAGTATTTT. This translates into CASSLRGRGDTQYF.